This is a list of T cell receptor beta chains from one sample in a study of shared clonotypes between healthy human individuals. Clones were sequenced by immunoSEQ multiplex PCR, and TCRdb holds only the in-frame ones, with some missing. The sample contains roughly 530,000 clones, approximately 95% of which appear only once. Sequencing was carried out using naive CD4+ T cells sorted from blood. The receptors originated from a woman in her thirties in good health. CDR3s include the opening cysteine and the closing phenylalanine or tryptophan. Each record gives: D gene, V gene, J gene, clone size, CDR3 DNA, CDR3 protein. D genes are given only for firm matches. Size is omitted from some rows. Given values are once, few, many or a class for expanded clones.

>.|TRBV28|TRBJ2-7|.
TGTGCCAGCAGCCCTCCTCCCAACGAGCAGTACTTC
CASSPPPNEQYF
>.|TRBV4-2|TRBJ1-3|once
TGTGCCAGCAGCCAAGTCGATCGGGAATCTGGAAACACCATATATTTT
CASSQVDRESGNTIYF
>.|TRBV2|TRBJ2-7|.
TGTGCCAGCAGCCTACAGAGCTACGAGCAGTACTTC
CASSLQSYEQYF
>.|TRBV5-4|TRBJ1-3|.
TGTGCCAGCAGCCCCCAGGGTGGTGGAAACACCATATATTTT
CASSPQGGGNTIYF
>.|TRBV6-6|TRBJ2-7|.
TGTGCCAGCAGTCGACTAGCCTACGAGCAGTACTTC
CASSRLAYEQYF
>TRBD2|TRBV10-1|TRBJ2-1|.
TGCGCCAGCACCCCGGGGACTAGCGGGAGGGTAGGCGTTAATGAGCAGTTCTTC
CASTPGTSGRVGVNEQFF
>.|TRBV6-6|TRBJ1-2|.
TGTGCCAGCAGTTATACAAGAATCTTAAACTATGGCTACACCTTC
CASSYTRILNYGYTF
>.|TRBV25-1|TRBJ1-1|.
TGTGCCAGCAGTACTCTCGGGGCGCTGAACACTGAAGCTTTCTTT
CASSTLGALNTEAFF
>.|TRBV6-4|TRBJ2-7|.
TGTGCCAGCAGTGACTCTGGCGGATCCTACGAGCAGTACTTC
CASSDSGGSYEQYF
>TRBD1|TRBV11-2|TRBJ1-4|.
TGTGCCAGCAGCTTAGTGTATCAGGGGGCGAATGAAAAACTGTTTTTT
CASSLVYQGANEKLFF
>TRBD2|TRBV28|TRBJ2-7|.
TGTGCCAGCATCGAGTCAGCGGGAGCCTCGCCCTACGAGCAGTACTTC
CASIESAGASPYEQYF
>.|TRBV28|TRBJ2-7|.
TGTGCCAGCAGCGTCGACACACCCTACGAGCAGTACTTC
CASSVDTPYEQYF
>.|TRBV27|TRBJ2-7|.
TGTGCCAGCAGTCCACTGGGCTTCTCCTACGAGCAGTACTTC
CASSPLGFSYEQYF
>.|TRBV11-3|TRBJ1-1|.
TGTGCCAGCAACACCGTGCGGGGTCCATCGCGCACTGAAGCTTTCTTT
CASNTVRGPSRTEAFF
>.|TRBV29-1|TRBJ2-3|.
TGCAGCGTCAGGGTGTCGGCAGATACGCAGTATTTT
CSVRVSADTQYF
>.|TRBV5-1|TRBJ1-1|.
TGCGCCAGTAATAGCGGGGACGACACTGAAGCTTTCTTT
CASNSGDDTEAFF
>.|TRBV7-2|TRBJ2-1|.
TGTGCCAGCAGACCGTCGATGGTTGAGCAGTTCTTC
CASRPSMVEQFF
>.|TRBV6-1|TRBJ1-1|.
TGTGCCAGCAGGGGTTTGGTGGGCACTGAAGCTTTCTTT
CASRGLVGTEAFF
>.|TRBV15|TRBJ2-5|.
TGTGCCACCAGCAGAGAAAGGGTGGAGACCCAGTACTTC
CATSRERVETQYF
>.|TRBV6-5|TRBJ2-7|.
TGTGCCAGCTCTACAGGGATCCCCTACGAGCAGTACTTC
CASSTGIPYEQYF
>.|TRBV19|TRBJ2-2|.
TGTGCCAGTAGTCCGCGGACAAACACCGGGGAGCTGTTTTTT
CASSPRTNTGELFF
>.|TRBV6-1|TRBJ1-1|.
TGTGCCAGCAATTACATAATGAACACTGAAGCTTTCTTT
CASNYIMNTEAFF
>.|TRBV28|TRBJ1-5|.
TGTGCCAGCAGTTTGGGGGGCACTTCAGAAGGGCAGCCCCAGCATTTT
CASSLGGTSEGQPQHF